The 23 T cell receptor beta chains below were found in one sample sequenced in a study of control samples from healthy donors and cancer patients. Profiling relied on immunoSEQ multiplex PCR, and the TCRdb table lists in-frame clones only, not all of them. The table has 200,000 to 250,000 clones, about 95% seen once. The sequenced sample consisted of blood. The origin of the receptors is a man over 45 in good health.

The genes are TRBV7-9 and TRBJ2-7, with 7 bases matching TRBD2. The CDR3 consists of 13 residues. Germline V gene data show CDR1 as SEHNR and CDR2 as FQNEAQ (reference sequence). V lost 2 bases to trimming and J lost 3 bases; unmatched junction nucleotides: 1. In DNA form, the CDR3 reads TGTGCCAGCAGCTTACCTAGCGGCTACGAGCAGTACTTC. Its protein product is CASSLPSGYEQYF.

This clone has just a few counts. V usage is TRBV5-8 and J usage is TRBJ1-2; possible D gene TRBD1, 5 bases. The length of the CDR3 is 13 residues. In germline, CDR1 is SGHTS, CDR2 YDEGEE. Deletions cut 1 base from V and 8 bases from J, with 12 bases between. The CDR3 sequence is CASSLRGTRGYTF. The CDR3 DNA follows: TGTGCCAGCAGCTTGCGGGGCACGCGCGGCTACACCTTC.

This clone was observed once. Other DNA variants within this sample encode the same CDR3. The rearrangement joins TRBV2 to TRBJ1-1; D might be TRBD1 (5 bases). The CDR3 consists of 13 residues. Germline CDR1 is SNHLY and CDR2 is FYNNEI. Trimming shortened V by 5 bases and J by 0 bases, and 7 bases separated the two germline ends. The CDR3 nucleotides read TGTGCCAGCAGTTCGGACATGAACACTGAAGCTTTCTTT. Protein product: CASSSDMNTEAFF.

This chain uses TRBV9 with TRBJ1-3; no clear D gene. The germline V gene encodes CDR1 SGDLS and CDR2 YYNGEE. Trimming took off 3 bases at V and 5 bases at J, with 6 bases between the two ends. CDR3 length equals 12 residues. The CDR3 bases are TGTGCCAGCAGCGGAACCCGAAACACCATATATTTT. Encoded protein: CASSGTRNTIYF.

The chain is built from TRBV7-9 and TRBJ1-2; D might be TRBD1 (5 bases). With 7 bases removed from V and 3 bases from J, the gap between germline ends came to 12 bases. The CDR3 consists of 13 residues. The V gene's germline CDR1 is SEHNR and CDR2 FQNEAQ (reference sequence). The CDR3 sequence: CASIRVGDYGYTF. The DNA of the CDR3 is TGTGCCAGCATCCGGGTGGGGGACTATGGCTACACCTTC. The full variable domain, with the rest looked up from reference TRBV7-9 and TRBJ1-2, is DTGVSQNPRHKITKRGQNVTFRCDPISEHNRLYWYRQTLGQGPEFLTYFQNEAQLEKSRLLSDRFSAERPKGSFSTLEIQRTEQGDSAMYLCASIRVGDYGYTFGSGTRLTVV.

This sequence joins TRBV7-9 and TRBJ2-1; tentative D call: TRBD2 (5 bases). Germline loops: CDR1 SEHNR, CDR2 FQNEAQ (reference sequence). The CDR3 sequence is 12 residues long. The V and J ends lost 5 bases and 10 bases respectively, with 12 bases between them. In nucleotides, the CDR3 is TGTGCCAGCAGCCCCCGAGAGGGAGAGCAGTTCTTC. Amino acids: CASSPREGEQFF.

This rearrangement joins TRBV6-5 to TRBJ1-6; no clear D gene. Trimming shortened V by 5 bases and J by 11 bases, and 16 bases separated the two germline ends. This CDR3 spans 14 amino acids. Germline CDR1 and CDR2: MNHEY and SVGAGI. Here the CDR3 reads CASSPRGRKTPLHF. The CDR3 DNA reads as TGTGCCAGCAGTCCCCGAGGGAGGAAGACACCCCTCCACTTT.

The CDR3 loop reads CATSDKDRAVGYTF. CDR3 DNA sequence: TGTGCCACCAGTGATAAGGACAGGGCCGTTGGCTACACCTTC. The V call is TRBV24-1, the J call TRBJ1-2, with 8 bases matching TRBD1. Germline lookup yields CDR1 KGHDR and CDR2 SFDVKD. V lost 3 bases and J lost 7; bases outside the gene matches: 6. This CDR3 contains 14 residues.

This chain uses TRBV24-1 with TRBJ1-5; tentative D call: TRBD1 (5 bases). There are 14 residues in the CDR3. Germline CDR1 is KGHDR and CDR2 is SFDVKD. The V and J ends lost 5 bases and 5 bases respectively, with 12 bases between them. The CDR3 sequence is CATSALRGDQPQHF. DNA of the CDR3: TGTGCCACCAGTGCCCTGAGAGGGGATCAGCCCCAGCATTTT.

The CDR3 nucleotides read TGTGCCAGTAGTGGCAGGAACACTGAAGCTTTCTTT. It yields the protein CASSGRNTEAFF. The genes are TRBV19 and TRBJ1-1, with no clear D. Between the trimmed V and J ends, which lost 5 bases and 1 base, there was a span of 5 bases. The CDR3 consists of 12 residues. Germline values: CDR1 LNHDA, CDR2 SQIVND (reference sequence).

The chain links TRBV5-6 to TRBJ2-4, with D perhaps matching TRBD1 (6 bases). The V gene's germline CDR1 is SGHDT and CDR2 YYEEEE. The V gene lost 5 bases and the J gene lost 0 bases, with 12 bases spanning the gap. This CDR3 has 15 residues. The DNA for the CDR3 is TGTGCCAGCAGTACAGGGCCACTAGCCAAAAACATTCAGTACTTC. Translation gives CASSTGPLAKNIQYF. The whole variable domain, remainder taken from reference TRBV5-6 and TRBJ2-4, is DAGVTQSPTHLIKTRGQQVTLRCSPKSGHDTVSWYQQALGQGPQFIFQYYEEEERQRGNFPDRFSGHQFPNYSSELNVNALLLGDSALYLCASSTGPLAKNIQYFGAGTRLSVL.

This clone appeared a single time. V and J are TRBV9 and TRBJ1-2; D gene uncertain. There are 17 residues in the CDR3. Per germline, CDR1 SGDLS and CDR2 YYNGEE. V lost 0 bases and J lost 3, with 18 bases in between. The CDR3 reads CASSVGILMSGYYGYTF. DNA for the CDR3: TGTGCCAGCAGCGTAGGTATTTTGATGAGCGGATACTATGGCTACACCTTC. The entire variable domain, with the rest obtained from reference TRBV9 and TRBJ1-2, is as follows: DSGVTQTPKHLITATGQRVTLRCSPRSGDLSVYWYQQSLDQGLQFLIQYYNGEERAKGNILERFSAQQFPDLHSELNLSSLELGDSALYFCASSVGILMSGYYGYTFGSGTRLTVV.

This clone was observed once. This chain uses TRBV5-1 with TRBJ2-3, with 10 positions matching TRBD1. The CDR3 covers 15 residues. Germline-derived CDR1 and CDR2 are SGHRS and YFSETQ. The V and J ends lost 3 bases and 1 base, in that order; junction bases with no gene match: 2. The CDR3 loop reads CASSSGTGGTDTQYF. The CDR3 nucleotides are TGCGCCAGCAGCTCCGGGACAGGGGGCACAGATACGCAGTATTTT. Based on the CDR3 plus reference TRBV5-1 and TRBJ2-3, the full variable domain is KAGVTQTPRYLIKTRGQQVTLSCSPISGHRSVSWYQQTPGQGLQFLFEYFSETQRNKGNFPGRFSGRQFSNSRSEMNVSTLELGDSALYLCASSSGTGGTDTQYFGPGTRLTVL.

The chain carries TRBV29-1 and TRBJ2-5, with D tentatively TRBD1 (6 bases). This CDR3 spans 11 amino acids. Germline V gene lookup returns CDR1 SQVTM and CDR2 ANQGSEA. Deletions cut 4 bases from V and 4 bases from J, with 7 bases between. CDR3 DNA: TGCAGCGTTGTCAGGGGAGAGACCCAGTACTTC. Translating gives CSVVRGETQYF. Drawing the rest from reference TRBV29-1 and TRBJ2-5, the complete variable domain is SAVISQKPSRDICQRGTSLTIQCQVDSQVTMMFWYRQQPGQSLTLIATANQGSEATYESGFVIDKFPISRPNLTFSTLTVSNMSPEDSSIYLCSVVRGETQYFGPGTRLLVL.

J is TRBJ2-7 and V is TRBV6-1, with D perhaps assigned TRBD1 or TRBD2 (6 bases each). V was trimmed by 1 base and J by 0 bases, leaving 13 bases between them. Per germline, CDR1 MNHNS and CDR2 SASEGT. This CDR3 is built from 16 residues. The CDR3: CASSEVGGTISYEQYV. The DNA of the CDR3 is TGTGCCAGCAGTGAAGTAGGGGGGACGATCTCCTACGAGCAGTACGTC.

This chain links TRBV6-6 with TRBJ2-7; no firm D call. CDR1 is MNHNY, CDR2 SVGAGI, per germline (reference sequence). The V end lost 5 bases, the J end lost 2 bases, and 7 bases lay between the germline ends. This CDR3 has 12 residues. CDR3 nucleotides: TGTGCCAGCAGTCCCAGGACCTACGAGCAGTACTTC. Translating it yields CASSPRTYEQYF.

The chain joins TRBV27 to TRBJ1-2, with D perhaps TRBD1 (6 bases). Trimming pared 6 bases from V and 5 bases from J, leaving 25 bases between. The V gene's germline CDR1 is MNHEY and CDR2 SMNVEV (reference sequence). This CDR3 has 17 residues. The CDR3 DNA follows: TGTGCCAGCAGCCAACGGGGGCTGACGGCGGGTAAGTATGGCTACACCTTC. It translates to CASSQRGLTAGKYGYTF.

This chain uses TRBV5-1 with TRBJ2-5; 7 bases align to TRBD2. Germline V gene lookup returns CDR1 SGHRS and CDR2 YFSETQ. The CDR3 has 13 residues. Trimming removed 0 bases from V and 4 bases from J; junction bases left unmatched: 0. The CDR3 DNA reads as TGCGCCAGCAGCTTGGGGGAGGGAGAGACCCAGTACTTC. Its translation is CASSLGEGETQYF.

This clone was counted a single time. The V and J genes are TRBV7-8 and TRBJ2-3; D possibly matches TRBD1 or TRBD2 (5 bases each). The CDR3 runs 16 residues. V lost 6 bases to trimming and J lost 2 bases, with 18 bases between them. Germline values: CDR1 SGHVS, CDR2 FQNEAQ. Written as DNA, the CDR3 is TGTGCCAGCAGGCAACAGGTCGGGGATCCCACAGATACGCAGTATTTT. Its translation: CASRQQVGDPTDTQYF.

A single count supports this clone. The CDR3 DNA sequence: TGTGCCACCAGCTTGGTAGGCCTAGGGGTAAACACCATATATTTT. Translation gives CATSLVGLGVNTIYF. This chain links TRBV15 with TRBJ1-3, with D possibly matching TRBD1 (5 bases). This CDR3 contains 15 residues. Trimming removed 5 bases from V and 6 bases from J, with 17 bases in between. Germline V gene data show CDR1 as LNHNV and CDR2 as YYDKDF (reference sequence).

V gene TRBV5-4 combines with J gene TRBJ1-1; D ambiguous. The CDR3 sequence is 13 residues long. Germline V gene data show CDR1 as SGHNT and CDR2 as YYREEE (reference sequence). Trimming shortened V by 4 bases and J by 11 bases, and 18 bases separated the two germline ends. DNA for the CDR3: TGTGCCAGCAGCCCGACACCCAGCCGGTATGCTTTCTTT. Protein sequence: CASSPTPSRYAFF.

In nucleotides, the CDR3 is TGTGCCACCCAGGTCTGGCCAACTAATGAAAAACTGTTTTTT. This translates into CATQVWPTNEKLFF. J is TRBJ1-4 and V is TRBV28, with D uncertain. The CDR3 length is 14 residues. Germline V CDR1 and CDR2: MDHEN, SYDVKM. V was cut by 10 bases and J by 0 bases, with 12 bases left in between.

This clone was counted once. The rearrangement links TRBV3-1 (or the pseudogene TRBV3-2) to TRBJ1-4; TRBD1 is a possible D gene (6 bases). V shed 0 bases and J shed 7 bases, with 12 bases lying between them. The CDR3 consists of 15 residues. Germline V gives CDR1 LGHDT, CDR2 YNNKEL (reference sequence). The CDR3: CASSQDIGGAEKLFF. The DNA of the CDR3 is TGTGCCAGCAGCCAAGATATAGGGGGGGCTGAAAAACTGTTTTTT.